The next 8 T cell receptor beta chains were all read from a single sample in a study of OX40 agonist ivuxolimab in advanced cancers. The table came from immunoSEQ multiplex PCR; TCRdb's copy has only in-frame clones and leaves some out. The sample lists 15,000 to 25,000 clones; roughly 68% were seen once. Sequencing was performed on CD4+ or CD8+ T cells sorted from blood, taken in a trial of the OX40 agonist ivuxolimab. These receptor sequences come from an adult with an advanced solid tumor such as melanoma, head and neck, liver or kidney cancer.

The genes are TRBV5-6 and TRBJ1-2, with D perhaps TRBD1 (6 bases). V shed 4 bases and J shed 3 bases, with 13 bases lying between them. Germline V gives CDR1 SGHDT, CDR2 YYEEEE. The CDR3 runs to 14 residues. CDR3 amino acids: CASSREGDYYGYTF. Here the CDR3 DNA reads TGTGCCAGCAGCCGTGAGGGGGATTACTATGGCTACACCTTC.

The CDR3 loop reads CASSLPQPSKGSYEQYF. In DNA form, the CDR3 reads TGTGCCAGCAGCTTACCCCAGCCAAGCAAGGGATCCTACGAGCAGTACTTC. The chain couples TRBV11-2 to TRBJ2-7; D is undetermined. The CDR3 spans 17 residues. The V gene lost 2 bases and the J gene lost 1 base, with 18 bases spanning the gap. Germline V gene data show CDR1 as SGHAT and CDR2 as FQNNGV.

The chain combines TRBV5-1 with TRBJ1-2, with D possibly matching TRBD1 (5 bases). The length of the CDR3 is 15 residues. Germline V lookup: CDR1 SGHRS, CDR2 YFSETQ. V was cut by 4 bases and J by 5 bases, with 18 bases left in between. This CDR3 reads CASSPGTTARYGYTF. The DNA of the CDR3 is TGCGCCAGCAGCCCCGGGACGACCGCGCGGTATGGCTACACCTTC. Together with reference TRBV5-1 and TRBJ1-2, the CDR3 gives the full variable domain: KAGVTQTPRYLIKTRGQQVTLSCSPISGHRSVSWYQQTPGQGLQFLFEYFSETQRNKGNFPGRFSGRQFSNSRSEMNVSTLELGDSALYLCASSPGTTARYGYTFGSGTRLTVV.

The V call is TRBV7-6, the J call TRBJ1-1, with 9 bases lining up with TRBD1. CDR3 length: 17 amino acids. J gave up 1 base and V 3 bases, and 9 bases lay outside the gene matches. The V gene's germline CDR1 is SGHVS and CDR2 FNYEAQ. This CDR3 reads CASSFRDRARGNTEAFF. The CDR3 region has the DNA TGTGCCAGCAGCTTCCGGGACAGGGCTCGAGGGAACACTGAAGCTTTCTTT.

This chain joins TRBV21-1 and TRBJ2-2; the table's D gene call, TRBD2, was not cross checked with the DNA. TRBV21-1 is designated a pseudogene. There are 17 residues in the CDR3. The DNA for the CDR3 is TGTGCCAGCAGCCTGACTAGCGGGGGGCGGTACACCGGGGAGCTGTTTTTT. Amino acids: CASSLTSGGRYTGELFF.

This rearrangement joins TRBV11-2 to TRBJ1-4; D remains unclear. The CDR3 sequence is 17 residues long. The germline V gene encodes CDR1 SGHAT and CDR2 FQNNGV. V was shortened by 1 base and J by 0 bases, with 12 bases between the two germline ends. The CDR3 region is CASSLVGFGTTNEKLFF. The CDR3 DNA sequence: TGTGCCAGCAGCTTAGTCGGTTTTGGGACAACTAATGAAAAACTGTTTTTT. The full variable domain, rest sourced from reference TRBV11-2 and TRBJ1-4, is EAGVAQSPRYKIIEKRQSVAFWCNPISGHATLYWYQQILGQGPKLLIQFQNNGVVDDSQLPKDRFSAERLKGVDSTLKIQPAKLEDSAVYLCASSLVGFGTTNEKLFFGSGTQLSVL.

The V and J genes are TRBV11-3 and TRBJ2-1, with 13 positions matching TRBD2. This CDR3 has 15 amino acids. CDR1 is SGHNT and CDR2 is YENEEA in the germline V gene. Trimming removed 5 bases from V and 8 bases from J; junction bases left unmatched: 6. The CDR3 nucleotides read TGTGCCAGCAGCCTAGGGACTAGCGGGGACTATGAGCAGTTCTTC. Encoded protein: CASSLGTSGDYEQFF.

This rearrangement joins TRBV7-3 to TRBJ1-1; D gene ambiguous. CDR1 is SGHTA, CDR2 FQGTGA, per germline. The CDR3 has 13 amino acids. V was cut by 5 bases and J by 2 bases, with 9 bases left in between. CDR3 in DNA: TGTGCCAGCAGCCTATCAATTAACACTGAAGCTTTCTTT. It yields the protein CASSLSINTEAFF.